The next 18 T cell receptor beta chains were all read from a single sample in a study of cytomegalovirus exposure and HLA in healthy donors. The study ran its PCR with 60 Vbeta and 13 Jbeta primers. Libraries were prepared by immunoSEQ multiplex PCR; TCRdb keeps only in-frame clonotypes and omits some of them. The sample holds over 200,000 clones, about 70% seen once. Specimen: PBMCs. The receptors here all came from a woman in her 30s in good health and CMV-seronegative.

The V and J genes are TRBV6-1 and TRBJ1-2, with TRBD1 matching 7 bases. The CDR3 is made up of 13 amino acids. Germline values: CDR1 MNHNS, CDR2 SASEGT. Germline trimming cut 6 bases from V and 2 bases from J; bases unmatched to any gene: 3. CDR3 nucleotide sequence: TGTGCCAGCAGACTGGGACAGAACTATGGCTACACCTTC. As protein: CASRLGQNYGYTF.

The rearrangement links TRBV6-6 to TRBJ1-1, with D unresolved. The V gene's germline CDR1 is MNHNY and CDR2 SVGAGI (reference sequence). The CDR3 spans 13 residues. The germline V and J ends were trimmed by 10 bases and 2 bases, with 14 bases remaining between them. CDR3 loop: CATMRERNTEAFF. The CDR3 DNA sequence: TGTGCCACCATGCGGGAGAGAAACACTGAAGCTTTCTTT.

The genes are TRBV4-1 and TRBJ2-3; 8 bases match TRBD2. V trimming: 5 bases; J trimming: 5 bases; junction bases outside the gene matches: 3. Germline CDR1 MGHRA, CDR2 YSYEKL. The CDR3 spans 13 residues. The CDR3 protein is CASSFAGGDTQYF. The CDR3 nucleotides are TGCGCCAGCAGCTTCGCGGGGGGAGATACGCAGTATTTT.

There are a few counts of this clone. V gene TRBV6-5 combines with J gene TRBJ1-1; D gene ambiguous. Per the germline V gene, CDR1 is MNHEY and CDR2 is SVGAGI. The CDR3 contains 16 residues. Trimming stripped 0 bases from V and 1 base from J, with 12 bases between. In DNA, the CDR3 is TGTGCCAGCAGTTACTCCCTTGGAGCCGGGAACACTGAAGCTTTCTTT. Its translation is CASSYSLGAGNTEAFF.

In this sample, this clone turned up a few times. The chain has TRBV18 and TRBJ2-3; D is uncertain. Deletions cut 2 bases from V and 4 bases from J, with 10 bases between. CDR3 length: 14 residues. Looked up from germline, CDR1 is KGHSH and CDR2 is LQKENI. CDR3 DNA sequence: TGTGCCAGCTCACCAAAACTCTTCCCAGATACGCAGTATTTT. This sequence encodes CASSPKLFPDTQYF.

This clone was seen a few times. The chain joins TRBV11-3 to TRBJ2-7; D is possibly TRBD1 (6 bases). There are 12 residues in the CDR3. Trimming shortened V by 5 bases and J by 3 bases, and 8 bases separated the two germline ends. Germline V gene lookup returns CDR1 SGHNT and CDR2 YENEEA. CDR3 sequence: CASSRDNYEQYF. CDR3 sequence (DNA): TGTGCCAGCAGCCGGGACAACTACGAGCAGTACTTC.

This chain joins TRBV5-6 and TRBJ2-7; maybe TRBD2 (5 bases). V shed 7 bases and J shed 3 bases, with 17 bases lying between them. CDR1 and CDR2 from the germline V gene are SGHDT and YYEEEE. There are 14 residues in the CDR3. Written as DNA, the CDR3 is TGTGCCAGCCGGCTGGACCCTGAGGGCTACGAGCAGTACTTC. Translating gives CASRLDPEGYEQYF.

The CDR3 DNA reads as TGTGCCAGCAGCTCCGGTGAGGGAGAGACCCAGTACTTC. Its protein product is CASSSGEGETQYF. The chain has TRBV5-4 and TRBJ2-5; tentative D call: TRBD2 (5 bases). Germline V gene sequence: CDR1 SGHNT, CDR2 YYREEE (reference sequence). The CDR3 is made up of 13 amino acids. The V end lost 3 bases, the J end lost 4 bases, and 10 bases lay between the germline ends.

This clone came up once. V is TRBV27 and J is TRBJ2-7, with a weak D call TRBD2 (6 bases). Trimming pared 5 bases from V and 7 bases from J, leaving 18 bases between. Germline CDR1 MNHEY, CDR2 SMNVEV (reference sequence). The CDR3 has 14 amino acids. The CDR3 region has the DNA TGTGCCAGCAGTCCGCCGGGACTGAGAGGGGAGCAGTACTTC. The encoded protein is CASSPPGLRGEQYF.

The chain uses TRBV27 and TRBJ1-1; D possibly corresponds to TRBD1 (6 bases). The ends were cut back, 8 bases at V and 4 bases at J, with 14 bases in the middle. There are 13 residues in the CDR3. CDR1 MNHEY and CDR2 SMNVEV come from the germline V gene (reference sequence). This CDR3 is CASQGGASTEAFF. CDR3 in DNA: TGTGCCAGCCAAGGGGGGGCTAGCACTGAAGCTTTCTTT.

The gene calls are TRBV5-1 and TRBJ1-1; TRBD1 aligns across 11 bases. CDR1 is SGHRS and CDR2 is YFSETQ in the germline V gene. The CDR3 covers 15 residues. Losses at the gene ends were 4 bases for V and 6 bases for J; bases not matched to a gene: 8. CDR3 DNA sequence: TGCGCCAGCAGCCGGGGACAGGGGGAGATCGCTGAAGCTTTCTTT. Residues: CASSRGQGEIAEAFF.

V and J are TRBV30 and TRBJ1-1; D possibly corresponds to TRBD1 (5 bases). Deletions cut 5 bases from V and 3 bases from J, with 22 bases between. Germline values: CDR1 GTSNPN, CDR2 SVGIG (reference sequence). The CDR3 is 16 amino acids. This CDR3 is CAWAGGSYKEDTEAFF. The CDR3 DNA sequence: TGTGCCTGGGCCGGGGGGTCCTATAAAGAGGACACTGAAGCTTTCTTT.

The table lists this clone with a few counts. The rearrangement uses TRBV5-1 and TRBJ2-2; TRBD2 aligns across 7 bases. Trimming took 3 bases from V and 3 from J; bases not matched to a gene: 5. CDR1 is SGHRS, CDR2 YFSETQ, per germline. The CDR3 spans 15 residues. As DNA, the CDR3 is TGCGCCAGCAGCTCGTTAGCGGGCTACACCGGGGAGCTGTTTTTT. Its translation: CASSSLAGYTGELFF.

This clone was counted between two and nine times. The chain links TRBV5-1 to TRBJ2-1; 12 positions match TRBD2. The CDR3 spans 15 residues. V lost 0 bases and J lost 6; bases outside the gene matches: 1. Germline V lookup: CDR1 SGHRS, CDR2 YFSETQ. The DNA for the CDR3 is TGCGCCAGCAGCTTGGGACTAGCGGGAGCCAATGAGCAGTTCTTC. This sequence encodes CASSLGLAGANEQFF. The full variable domain, with the rest looked up from reference TRBV5-1 and TRBJ2-1, is KAGVTQTPRYLIKTRGQQVTLSCSPISGHRSVSWYQQTPGQGLQFLFEYFSETQRNKGNFPGRFSGRQFSNSRSEMNVSTLELGDSALYLCASSLGLAGANEQFFGPGTRLTVL.

The chain employs TRBV7-3 and TRBJ1-1; 7 nucleotides line up with TRBD1. CDR3 length: 13 amino acids. The V gene's germline CDR1 is SGHTA and CDR2 FQGTGA. V lost 4 bases, J lost 1 base, and 0 bases stayed unmatched. CDR3 residues: CASSYRGNTEAFF. The DNA for the CDR3 is TGTGCCAGCAGCTACAGGGGGAACACTGAAGCTTTCTTT.

The V and J genes are TRBV4-1 and TRBJ2-7; TRBD1 might be the D (6 bases). Trimming stripped 1 base from V and 4 bases from J, with 14 bases between. This CDR3 region has 15 residues. Germline loops: CDR1 MGHRA, CDR2 YSYEKL. CDR3 region: CASSQGLGGVYEQYF. In DNA form, the CDR3 reads TGCGCCAGCAGCCAAGGATTAGGGGGAGTGTACGAGCAGTACTTC.

On this clone itself: A single base separates this from a much larger clone, so it may be a read error. This chain connects TRBV5-5 to TRBJ2-7, with D perhaps matching TRBD2 (5 bases). Germline V gives CDR1 SGHKS, CDR2 YYEKEE (reference sequence). This CDR3 region has 12 residues. V lost 4 bases and J lost 5, with 10 bases in between. In DNA, the CDR3 is TGTGCCAGCAGCCCATCCGGGGACGAGCAGTACTTC. Translating it yields CASSPSGDEQYF.

This chain uses TRBV5-6 with TRBJ1-1; D unresolved. V was trimmed by 4 bases and J by 3 bases, leaving 10 bases between them. The CDR3 consists of 13 residues. Germline V gene lookup returns CDR1 SGHDT and CDR2 YYEEEE. The CDR3 is CASSPTSDTEAFF. CDR3 coding DNA: TGTGCCAGCAGCCCTACCTCCGACACTGAAGCTTTCTTT.